A selection of T cell receptor beta chains follows, all from one sample in a study of blood T cell repertoires in COVID-19. Sequencing was performed with immunoSEQ multiplex PCR; in TCRdb, only in-frame clones are kept and a portion is missing. The data contain 450,000 or so clones, approximately 90% of them seen just once; the ten biggest clones take up 0.65% to 1%. Sequencing was done on a sample of peripheral blood. Receptors were obtained from a man in his late teens or twenties with COVID-19, enrolled during active disease. The CDR3 runs from the conserved cysteine through the conserved F or W. D genes are given only for firm matches. The size of a clone is reported for some rows only, either as once, few or many, or as a class for expanded clones.

J gene,clone size,D gene,V gene,CDR3 protein,CDR3 DNA
TRBJ2-7,once,.,TRBV10-1,CARRSEQYF,TGCGCCCGCCGGTCCGAGCAGTACTTC
TRBJ2-5,.,.,TRBV12-3/TRBV12-4,CASSPGPQETQYF,TGTGCCAGCAGCCCAGGGCCCCAAGAGACCCAGTACTTC
TRBJ2-5,.,TRBD2,TRBV5-1,CASSSTSGSRQETQYF,TGCGCCAGCAGCTCAACTAGCGGGAGTCGGCAAGAGACCCAGTACTTC
TRBJ2-1,.,TRBD2,TRBV10-3,CAISPRTSGDYNEQFF,TGTGCCATCAGCCCTAGGACTAGCGGGGATTACAATGAGCAGTTCTTC
TRBJ2-7,.,TRBD2,TRBV29-1,CSVEGTRSSYEQYF,TGCAGCGTTGAGGGGACTAGGAGTTCCTACGAGCAGTACTTC
TRBJ1-1,.,.,TRBV7-9,CASSPTTAPEAFF,TGTGCCAGCAGCCCGACTACAGCCCCTGAAGCTTTCTTT
TRBJ2-7,few,.,TRBV5-1,CASSPAGDVYEQYF,TGCGCCAGCAGCCCGGCAGGCGATGTTTACGAGCAGTACTTC
TRBJ2-1,.,.,TRBV6-5,CASEGGRPYNEQFF,TGTGCCAGCGAAGGAGGGCGGCCCTACAATGAGCAGTTCTTC
TRBJ1-4,.,TRBD1,TRBV7-9,CASSPRTGTGYEKLFF,TGTGCCAGCAGCCCCCGGACCGGGACAGGGTATGAAAAACTGTTTTTT
TRBJ2-7,.,TRBD1,TRBV18,CASGGQGYEQYF,TGTGCCAGCGGTGGACAGGGGTACGAGCAGTACTTC
TRBJ1-1,.,TRBD1,TRBV5-4,CASSHDRENTEAFF,TGTGCCAGCAGCCATGACAGGGAGAACACTGAAGCTTTCTTT
TRBJ2-1,.,.,TRBV11-2,CASSLDGVGGDEQFF,TGTGCCAGCAGCTTAGATGGAGTAGGGGGTGATGAGCAGTTCTTC
TRBJ1-2,.,TRBD1,TRBV30,CAWSPDRDYGYTF,TGTGCCTGGAGCCCCGACAGGGATTATGGCTACACCTTC
TRBJ2-5,once,.,TRBV5-5,CASSSQPTGTETQYF,TGTGCCAGCAGCTCTCAACCGACAGGGACTGAGACCCAGTACTTC
TRBJ2-1,.,TRBD2,TRBV18,CASSPGTSGSRNEQFF,TGTGCCAGCTCACCAGGGACTAGCGGGAGTAGGAATGAGCAGTTCTTC
TRBJ2-5,.,.,TRBV7-9,CASSSMGLQETQYF,TGTGCCAGCAGTTCAATGGGACTTCAAGAGACCCAGTACTTC
TRBJ2-5,.,TRBD2,TRBV7-3,CASSLGLAGQETQYF,TGTGCCAGCAGCTTGGGACTAGCAGGACAAGAGACCCAGTACTTC
TRBJ2-2,few,TRBD1,TRBV28,CASSLRQGRTGELFF,TGTGCCAGCAGTTTGCGACAGGGAAGGACCGGGGAGCTGTTTTTT
TRBJ2-7,.,TRBD1,TRBV6-5,CASSRDSYYEQYF,TGTGCCAGCAGCAGGGACAGTTACTACGAGCAGTACTTC
TRBJ2-4,.,TRBD2,TRBV3-1/TRBV3-2,CASSFRLAGSLAKNIQYF,TGTGCCAGCAGCTTCAGACTAGCGGGGTCCTTAGCCAAAAACATTCAGTACTTC
TRBJ1-1,.,.,TRBV28,CASSPLGGTEAFF,TGTGCCAGCAGTCCCTTGGGGGGGACTGAAGCTTTCTTT
TRBJ1-2,.,.,TRBV6-5,CASSLNQGNYGYTF,TGTGCCAGCAGTCTAAACCAGGGAAACTATGGCTACACCTTC
TRBJ2-1,.,TRBD1,TRBV7-9,CASSSTGTGYYNEQFF,TGTGCCAGCAGCAGTACGGGGACAGGCTATTACAATGAGCAGTTCTTC
TRBJ2-2,.,.,TRBV19,CASTVTGELFF,TGTGCCAGTACAGTTACCGGGGAGCTGTTTTTT
TRBJ1-3,.,.,TRBV3-1/TRBV3-2,CASSQGAGAPVSGNTIYF,TGTGCCAGCAGCCAAGGAGCAGGGGCTCCGGTGTCTGGAAACACCATATATTTT
TRBJ2-1,once,TRBD1,TRBV4-1,CASSHSGTGGNNEQFF,TGCGCCAGCAGCCATTCCGGGACAGGGGGGAACAATGAGCAGTTCTTC
TRBJ2-1,.,TRBD2,TRBV7-2,CASSSKVLAGGYNEQFF,TGTGCCAGCAGCTCCAAAGTACTAGCGGGGGGCTACAATGAGCAGTTCTTC
TRBJ1-4,.,.,TRBV5-1,CASSQGTVNEKLFF,TGCGCCAGCAGCCAGGGGACCGTTAATGAAAAACTGTTTTTT
TRBJ2-3,.,.,TRBV18,CASSPRAASTDTQYF,TGTGCCAGCTCACCGAGGGCAGCTAGCACAGATACGCAGTATTTT
TRBJ2-1,.,.,TRBV24-1,CATGPPSGANNEQFF,TGTGCCACAGGACCCCCAAGTGGGGCGAACAATGAGCAGTTCTTC
TRBJ2-2,.,TRBD2,TRBV7-9,CASSLAGEDTGELFF,TGTGCCAGCAGCTTGGCGGGGGAGGACACCGGGGAGCTGTTTTTT
TRBJ1-1,.,TRBD1,TRBV30,CAWSYNRGGEAFF,TGTGCCTGGAGTTATAACAGGGGTGGTGAAGCTTTCTTT
TRBJ2-5,.,TRBD1,TRBV5-1,CASSSRQGRQETQYF,TGCGCCAGCAGCTCCCGACAGGGGCGGCAGGAGACCCAGTACTTC